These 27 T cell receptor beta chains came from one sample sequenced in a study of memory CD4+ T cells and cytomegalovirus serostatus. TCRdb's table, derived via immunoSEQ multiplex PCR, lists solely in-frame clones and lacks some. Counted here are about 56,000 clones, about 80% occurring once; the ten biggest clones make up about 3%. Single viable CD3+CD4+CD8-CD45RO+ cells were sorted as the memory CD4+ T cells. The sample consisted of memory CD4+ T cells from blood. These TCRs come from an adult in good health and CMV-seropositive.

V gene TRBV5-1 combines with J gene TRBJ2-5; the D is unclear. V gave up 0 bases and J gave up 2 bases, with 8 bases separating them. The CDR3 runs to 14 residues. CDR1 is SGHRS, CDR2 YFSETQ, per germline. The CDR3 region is CASSLEPGQETQYF. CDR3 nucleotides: TGCGCCAGCAGCTTGGAACCCGGGCAAGAGACCCAGTACTTC. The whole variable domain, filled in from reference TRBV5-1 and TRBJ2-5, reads KAGVTQTPRYLIKTRGQQVTLSCSPISGHRSVSWYQQTPGQGLQFLFEYFSETQRNKGNFPGRFSGRQFSNSRSEMNVSTLELGDSALYLCASSLEPGQETQYFGPGTRLLVL.

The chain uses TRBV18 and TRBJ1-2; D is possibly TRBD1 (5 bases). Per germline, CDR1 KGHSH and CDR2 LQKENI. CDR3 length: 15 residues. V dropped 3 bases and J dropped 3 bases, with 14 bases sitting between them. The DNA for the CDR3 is TGTGCCAGCTCACCGGGACGATGGGGTGACTATGGCTACACCTTC. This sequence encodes CASSPGRWGDYGYTF.

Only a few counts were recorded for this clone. The CDR3 nucleotides are TGTGCCAGCAGCTTAATGGTTTGGGACAGGGGGCATAACGAGCAGTACTTC. Protein sequence: CASSLMVWDRGHNEQYF. This chain uses TRBV7-8 with TRBJ2-7; TRBD1 matches at 12 bases. V trimming: 2 bases; J trimming: 5 bases; junction bases outside the gene matches: 10. Germline V gene sequence: CDR1 SGHVS, CDR2 FQNEAQ. The CDR3 loop spans 17 amino acids.

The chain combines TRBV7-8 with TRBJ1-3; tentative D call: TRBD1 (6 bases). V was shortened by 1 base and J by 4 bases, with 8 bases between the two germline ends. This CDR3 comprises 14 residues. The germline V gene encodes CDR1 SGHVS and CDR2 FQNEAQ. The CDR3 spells CASSLEQGGNTIYF. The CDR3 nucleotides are TGTGCCAGCAGCTTAGAACAGGGAGGAAACACCATATATTTT.

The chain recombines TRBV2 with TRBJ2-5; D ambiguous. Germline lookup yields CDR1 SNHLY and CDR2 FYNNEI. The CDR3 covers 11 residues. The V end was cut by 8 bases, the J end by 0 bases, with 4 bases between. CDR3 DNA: TGTGCCAGCGCGTACCAAGAGACCCAGTACTTC. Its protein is CASAYQETQYF.

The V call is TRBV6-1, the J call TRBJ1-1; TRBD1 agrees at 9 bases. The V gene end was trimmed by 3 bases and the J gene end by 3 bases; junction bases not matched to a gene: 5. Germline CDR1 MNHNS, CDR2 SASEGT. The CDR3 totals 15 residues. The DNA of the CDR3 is TGTGCCAGCAGTGATTTGACAGGGGGGGACACTGAAGCTTTCTTT. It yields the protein CASSDLTGGDTEAFF.

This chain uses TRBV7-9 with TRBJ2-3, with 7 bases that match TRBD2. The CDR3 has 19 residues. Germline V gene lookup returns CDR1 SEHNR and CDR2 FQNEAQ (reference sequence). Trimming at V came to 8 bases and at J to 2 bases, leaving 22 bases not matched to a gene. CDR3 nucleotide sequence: TGTGCCAGCGGGGGACTACCGCACCAGGACCACATATCCACAGATACGCAGTATTTT. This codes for CASGGLPHQDHISTDTQYF.

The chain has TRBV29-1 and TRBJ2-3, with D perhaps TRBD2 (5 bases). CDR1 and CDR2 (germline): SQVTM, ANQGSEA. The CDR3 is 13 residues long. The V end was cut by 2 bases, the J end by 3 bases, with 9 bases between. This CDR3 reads CSVERGSTDTQYF. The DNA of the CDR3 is TGCAGCGTTGAAAGAGGGAGTACAGATACGCAGTATTTT.

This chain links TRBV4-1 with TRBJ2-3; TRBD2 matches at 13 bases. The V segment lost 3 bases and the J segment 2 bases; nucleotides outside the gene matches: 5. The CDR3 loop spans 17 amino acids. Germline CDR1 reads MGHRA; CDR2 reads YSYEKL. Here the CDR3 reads CASSQVTSGRDTDTQYF. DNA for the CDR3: TGCGCCAGCAGCCAGGTCACTAGCGGGAGGGACACAGATACGCAGTATTTT.

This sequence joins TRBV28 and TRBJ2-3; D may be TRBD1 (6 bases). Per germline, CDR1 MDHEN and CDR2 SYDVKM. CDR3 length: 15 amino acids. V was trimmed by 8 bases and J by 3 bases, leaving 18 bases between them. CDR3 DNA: TGTGCCAGCGGCCCCCCTGACAGGTGGACAGATACGCAGTATTTT. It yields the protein CASGPPDRWTDTQYF.

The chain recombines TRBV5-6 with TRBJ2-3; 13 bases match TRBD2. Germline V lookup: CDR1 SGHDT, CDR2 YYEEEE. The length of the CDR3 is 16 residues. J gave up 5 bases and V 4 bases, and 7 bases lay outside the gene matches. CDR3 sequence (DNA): TGTGCCAGCAGCCCGGGTACTAGCGGGAGGGTAGATACGCAGTATTTT. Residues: CASSPGTSGRVDTQYF.

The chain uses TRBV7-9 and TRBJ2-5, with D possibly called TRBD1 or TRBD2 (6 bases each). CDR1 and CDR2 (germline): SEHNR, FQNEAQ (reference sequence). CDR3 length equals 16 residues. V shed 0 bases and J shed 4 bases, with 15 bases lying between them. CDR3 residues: CASSLALGGSRETQYF. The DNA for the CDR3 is TGTGCCAGCAGCTTAGCGTTGGGGGGCTCACGAGAGACCCAGTACTTC.

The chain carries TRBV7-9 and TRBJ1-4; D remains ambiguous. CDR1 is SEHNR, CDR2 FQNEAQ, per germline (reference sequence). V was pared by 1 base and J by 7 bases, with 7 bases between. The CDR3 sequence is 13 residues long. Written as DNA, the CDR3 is TGTGCCAGCAGCTTAGAAGGAGGTGAAAAACTGTTTTTT. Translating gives CASSLEGGEKLFF.

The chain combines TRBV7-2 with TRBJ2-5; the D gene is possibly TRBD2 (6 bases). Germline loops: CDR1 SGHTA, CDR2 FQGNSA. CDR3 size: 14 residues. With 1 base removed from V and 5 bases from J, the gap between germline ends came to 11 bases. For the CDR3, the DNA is TGTGCCAGCAGCTTAGGACGGGAGACCGAGACCCAGTACTTC. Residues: CASSLGRETETQYF.

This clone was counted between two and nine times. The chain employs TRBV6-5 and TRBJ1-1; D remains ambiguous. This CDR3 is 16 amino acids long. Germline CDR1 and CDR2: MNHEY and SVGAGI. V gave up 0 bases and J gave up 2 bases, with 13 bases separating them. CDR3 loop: CASSYSTFFHNTEAFF. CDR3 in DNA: TGTGCCAGCAGTTACTCGACCTTCTTTCATAACACTGAAGCTTTCTTT.

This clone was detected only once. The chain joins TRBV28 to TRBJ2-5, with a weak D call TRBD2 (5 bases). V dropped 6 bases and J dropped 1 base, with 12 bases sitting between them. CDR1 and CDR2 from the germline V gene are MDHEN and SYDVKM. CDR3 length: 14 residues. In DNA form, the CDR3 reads TGTGCCAGCAGCCTTAGCGAGAGCCAAGAGACCCAGTACTTC. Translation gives CASSLSESQETQYF.

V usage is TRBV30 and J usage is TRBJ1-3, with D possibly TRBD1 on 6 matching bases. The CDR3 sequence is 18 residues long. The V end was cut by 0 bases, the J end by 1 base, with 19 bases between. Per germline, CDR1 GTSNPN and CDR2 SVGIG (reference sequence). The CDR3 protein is CAWSVSRTPRGSGNTIYF. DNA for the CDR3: TGTGCCTGGAGTGTCTCCCGCACCCCCAGGGGATCTGGAAACACCATATATTTT.

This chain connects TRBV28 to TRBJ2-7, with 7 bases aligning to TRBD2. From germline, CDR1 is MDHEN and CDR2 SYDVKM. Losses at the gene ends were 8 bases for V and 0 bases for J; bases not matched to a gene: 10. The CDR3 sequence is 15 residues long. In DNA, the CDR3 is TGTGCCAGCCTCAGGGAGGGGCCCATCTCCTACGAGCAGTACTTC. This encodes CASLREGPISYEQYF.

CDR3 region: CASSLWENTEAFF. CDR3 sequence (DNA): TGTGCCAGCAGCTTATGGGAGAACACTGAAGCTTTCTTT. V is TRBV7-3 and J is TRBJ1-1; D remains ambiguous. This CDR3 has 13 amino acids. Germline V gene sequence: CDR1 SGHTA, CDR2 FQGTGA. V lost 2 bases to trimming and J lost 1 base, with 5 bases between them.

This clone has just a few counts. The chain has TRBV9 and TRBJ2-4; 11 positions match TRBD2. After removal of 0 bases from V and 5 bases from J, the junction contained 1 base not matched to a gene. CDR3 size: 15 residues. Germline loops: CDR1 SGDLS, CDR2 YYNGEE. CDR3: CASSVGGLAENIQYF. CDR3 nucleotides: TGTGCCAGCAGCGTAGGGGGACTAGCGGAAAACATTCAGTACTTC.

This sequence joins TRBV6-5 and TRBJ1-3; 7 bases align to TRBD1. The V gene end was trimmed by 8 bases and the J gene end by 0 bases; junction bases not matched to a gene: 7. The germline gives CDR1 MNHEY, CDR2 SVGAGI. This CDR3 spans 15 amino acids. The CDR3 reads CASGTESRSGNTIYF. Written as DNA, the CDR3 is TGTGCCAGCGGGACAGAGAGCCGCTCTGGAAACACCATATATTTT.

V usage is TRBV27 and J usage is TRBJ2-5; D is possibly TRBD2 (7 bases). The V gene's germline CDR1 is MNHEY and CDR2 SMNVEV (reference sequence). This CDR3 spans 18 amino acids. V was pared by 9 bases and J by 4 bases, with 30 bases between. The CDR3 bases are TGTGCCAGTAGGGGGGCATGGGGTACTAGATGGGAGGGAGAGACCCAGTACTTC. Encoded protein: CASRGAWGTRWEGETQYF.

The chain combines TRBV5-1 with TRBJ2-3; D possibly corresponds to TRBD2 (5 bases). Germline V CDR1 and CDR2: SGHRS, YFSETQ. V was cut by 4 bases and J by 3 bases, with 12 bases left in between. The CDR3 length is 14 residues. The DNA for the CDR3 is TGCGCCAGCAGCCGAGGGTATCCAACAGATACGCAGTATTTT. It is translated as CASSRGYPTDTQYF. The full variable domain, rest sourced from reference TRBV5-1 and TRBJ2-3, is KAGVTQTPRYLIKTRGQQVTLSCSPISGHRSVSWYQQTPGQGLQFLFEYFSETQRNKGNFPGRFSGRQFSNSRSEMNVSTLELGDSALYLCASSRGYPTDTQYFGPGTRLTVL.

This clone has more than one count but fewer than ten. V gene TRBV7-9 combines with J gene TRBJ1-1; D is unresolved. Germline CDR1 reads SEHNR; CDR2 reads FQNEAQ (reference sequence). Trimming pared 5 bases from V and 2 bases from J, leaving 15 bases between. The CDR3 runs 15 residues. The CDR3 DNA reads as TGTGCCAGCAGCCCCAAACAGAGGCTAAACACTGAAGCTTTCTTT. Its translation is CASSPKQRLNTEAFF.

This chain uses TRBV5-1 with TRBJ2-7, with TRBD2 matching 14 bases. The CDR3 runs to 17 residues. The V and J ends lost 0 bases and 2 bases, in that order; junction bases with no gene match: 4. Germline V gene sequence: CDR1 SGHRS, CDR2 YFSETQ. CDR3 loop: CASSLGLAGGGTYEQYV. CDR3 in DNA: TGCGCCAGCAGCTTGGGACTAGCGGGAGGGGGAACCTACGAGCAGTACGTC.

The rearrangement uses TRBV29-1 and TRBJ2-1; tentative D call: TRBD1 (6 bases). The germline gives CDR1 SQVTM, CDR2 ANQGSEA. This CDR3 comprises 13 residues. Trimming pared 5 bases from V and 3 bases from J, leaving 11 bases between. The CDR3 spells CSVQTGYYNEQFF. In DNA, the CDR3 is TGCAGCGTTCAGACAGGCTACTACAATGAGCAGTTCTTC.

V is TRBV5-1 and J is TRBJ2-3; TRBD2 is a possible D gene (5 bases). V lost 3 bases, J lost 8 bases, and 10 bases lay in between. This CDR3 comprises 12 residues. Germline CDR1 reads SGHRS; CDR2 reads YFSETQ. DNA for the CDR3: TGCGCCAGCAGCTCCGGGGAGATTACGCAGTATTTT. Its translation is CASSSGEITQYF.